This TCR beta chain was documented in a study of PD-1 blockade in classical Hodgkin lymphoma. Points from the study as a whole: Complete responders possessed baseline diversity comparable to newly diagnosed patients.

Time point noted: cycle 4 day 1 (C4D1), after about 6 weeks of nivolumab. Brentuximab vedotin exposure varied, and every patient relapsed after autologous stem cell transplantation. In regard to this clone: What it binds is unknown.

Method: immunoSEQ multiplex PCR; TCRdb's copy keeps in-frame clones and lacks some. The sample lists under 20,000 clones; over 60% were seen once. The source material was peripheral blood mononuclear cells (PBMCs), sampled before the fourth cycle of nivolumab. This clonotype was sampled from a human donor with classical Hodgkin lymphoma.

CDR3 residues: CASSVDGVSTYEQYF. For the CDR3, the DNA is TGTGCCAGCAGCGTAGATGGGGTAAGCACCTACGAGCAGTACTTC. The chain has TRBV9 and TRBJ2-7; D call uncertain. Germline values: CDR1 SGDLS, CDR2 YYNGEE. V was cut by 0 bases and J by 2 bases, with 12 bases left in between. The CDR3 consists of 15 residues.